A single sample is the source of the 5 T cell receptor beta chains below, sequenced in a study of blood T cells in healthy people across ages. Alongside a J-beta primer mix, a sample-barcoded 5' primer served in a second PCR lasting about 7 to 11 cycles. One entry per CDR3 protein, called by TCRdb with MiXCR from the 5' RACE reads. The table lists 800,000 or so distinct CDR3 sequences, under 80% of them singletons, with 25% to 35% in the top ten. What was sequenced was blood. The receptor set was obtained from a man aged 30 to 39 in good health.

The V call is TRBV7-9, the J call TRBJ1-6; 7 bases match TRBD1. Per germline, CDR1 SEHNR and CDR2 FQNEAQ (reference sequence). The CDR3 contains 19 residues. The V gene end was trimmed by 5 bases and the J gene end by 10 bases; junction bases not matched to a gene: 23. The CDR3 reads CASSDALWTGPGKGSPLHF. DNA of the CDR3: TGTGCCAGCAGCGATGCCCTCTGGACAGGCCCCGGAAAGGGGTCACCCCTCCACTTT.

V gene TRBV6-2 or TRBV6-3 combines with J gene TRBJ1-5; D uncertain. Germline values: CDR1 MNHEY, CDR2 SVGEGT. Trimming took 3 bases from V and 6 from J, leaving 12 bases between them. The CDR3 covers 14 residues. The CDR3 reads CASSYGRSVQPQHF. CDR3 DNA sequence: TGTGCCAGCAGTTATGGGCGCTCGGTTCAGCCCCAGCATTTT.

V is TRBV5-6 and J is TRBJ2-3; 7 bases line up with TRBD1. Germline V gene data show CDR1 as SGHDT and CDR2 as YYEEEE. The CDR3 contains 15 residues. J lost 5 bases, V lost 0 bases, and 6 bases had no gene match. The CDR3 loop reads CASSLARSGGDTQYF. CDR3 sequence (DNA): TGTGCCAGCAGCTTGGCCAGGTCAGGGGGAGATACGCAGTATTTT. Looking up the rest from reference TRBV5-6 and TRBJ2-3 gives the full variable domain: DAGVTQSPTHLIKTRGQQVTLRCSPKSGHDTVSWYQQALGQGPQFIFQYYEEEERQRGNFPDRFSGHQFPNYSSELNVNALLLGDSALYLCASSLARSGGDTQYFGPGTRLTVL.

The chain joins TRBV9 to TRBJ2-1, with D possibly being TRBD1 or TRBD2 (5 bases each). The J call is in doubt because the DNA end fits TRBJ2-7 better. Germline CDR1 and CDR2: SGDLS and YYNGEE. The CDR3 runs 15 residues. As DNA, the CDR3 is TGTGCCAGCAGCTCGGGACCGGAGACCTACAATGAGCAGTACTTC. It specifies CASSSGPETYNEQYF.

The V gene is TRBV7-2, the J gene TRBJ2-7, with D tentatively TRBD1 (7 bases). The CDR3 is 15 residues long. Trimming stripped 1 base from V and 7 bases from J, with 17 bases between. Germline V CDR1 and CDR2: SGHTA, FQGNSA. The chain's CDR3 is CASSLEPQGGREQYF. The DNA for the CDR3 is TGTGCCAGCAGCTTAGAACCCCAGGGGGGCAGGGAGCAGTACTTC.